This is a list of T cell receptor beta chains from one sample in a study of Ad26.COV2.S vaccination and SARS-CoV-2 variants. Produced via immunoSEQ multiplex PCR; TCRdb's table is partial and in-frame only. The sample consists of fewer than 500,000 clones, roughly 91% of them appearing once. Specimen: peripheral blood, collected in a trial of Ad26.COV2.S vaccine versus placebo. The receptor set was obtained from a person aged 18-60 years who received the Ad26.COV2.S COVID-19 vaccine or a placebo. The CDR3 runs from the conserved cysteine through the conserved F or W. D genes are given only for firm matches. Clone size appears in some rows only: once, few, many, or a class for an expanded clone.

D,size,J,V,DNA,CDR3
.,.,TRBJ1-5,TRBV5-1,TGCGCCAGCAGTGAAGGGTATAGCAATCAGCCCCAGCATTTT,CASSEGYSNQPQHF
TRBD1,.,TRBJ2-5,TRBV7-3,TGTGCCAGCAGCTTAGGGGCAGGGGGCTTGGAGACCCAGTACTTC,CASSLGAGGLETQYF
.,once,TRBJ1-1,TRBV9,TGTGCCAGCAGCCCCCGGACGGCGAACACTGAAGCTTTCTTT,CASSPRTANTEAFF
.,.,TRBJ2-5,TRBV28,TGTGCCAGCAGTTTAGGGGGTTTCCAGTACTTC,CASSLGGFQYF
TRBD2,.,TRBJ2-7,TRBV19,TGTGCCAGTAGCCCGCAGGGGGGACTAGCGGCAGAGCAGTACTTC,CASSPQGGLAAEQYF
TRBD1,.,TRBJ1-5,TRBV19,TGTGCCAGTAGTGATCGACAGGGATATCAGCCCCAGCATTTT,CASSDRQGYQPQHF
.,.,TRBJ2-1,TRBV28,TGTGCCAGCAGTTTATTATCCGTCTCCTACAATGAGCAGTTCTTC,CASSLLSVSYNEQFF
.,.,TRBJ2-5,TRBV7-3,TGTGCCAGCAGCCCCACCGGGGCGCAAGAGACCCAGTACTTC,CASSPTGAQETQYF
.,.,TRBJ1-5,TRBV20-1,TGCAGTGCTAGTCCTTCGGGAAGCATTGGCAATCAGCCCCAGCATTTT,CSASPSGSIGNQPQHF
.,.,TRBJ1-4,TRBV5-1,TGCGCCAGCAGCTTAACCACCGGGAACTCTAATGAAAAACTGTTTTTT,CASSLTTGNSNEKLFF
.,.,TRBJ1-4,TRBV27,TGTGCCAGCAGTTTACGGACAGTTAATGAAAAACTGTTTTTT,CASSLRTVNEKLFF
.,once,TRBJ2-7,TRBV12-3/TRBV12-4,TGTGCCAGCAGTTTAAAGAGCTCCTACGAGCAGTACTTC,CASSLKSSYEQYF
TRBD1,.,TRBJ2-5,TRBV19,TGTGCCAGTAGTATAGTTCCGGGACAGGCAATTGAGACCCAGTACTTC,CASSIVPGQAIETQYF
.,.,TRBJ2-5,TRBV27,TGTGCCAGCAAAGGGGCGTTAGGGCAAGAGACCCAGTACTTC,CASKGALGQETQYF
TRBD2,.,TRBJ2-5,TRBV28,TGTGCCAGCAGTTTACGCAGGGAGGGAGTCCAAGAGACCCAGTACTTC,CASSLRREGVQETQYF
.,.,TRBJ1-1,TRBV10-3,TGTGCCATCAGTCGGCAGGCCGGCACTGAAGCTTTCTTT,CAISRQAGTEAFF
.,.,TRBJ2-4,TRBV19,TGTGCCAGTAGTATTTCCCAAATTCAGTACTTC,CASSISQIQYF
.,.,TRBJ1-1,TRBV6-6,TGTGCCAGCAGTAACGCAGGGGCTGAGACTGAAGCTTTCTTT,CASSNAGAETEAFF
.,.,TRBJ2-7,TRBV7-6,TGTGCCAGCAGCTTAGGATCCCCCTACGAGCAGTACTTC,CASSLGSPYEQYF
.,.,TRBJ2-3,TRBV7-2,TGTGCCAGCAGCTTAAACCGAGATACGCAGTATTTT,CASSLNRDTQYF
.,.,TRBJ1-6,TRBV9,TGTGCCAGCAGCGTGGGGAGACAGACTAATTCACCCCTCCACTTT,CASSVGRQTNSPLHF
.,.,TRBJ2-1,TRBV25-1,TGTGCCAGCAGTGAGGTCCCCGGGACGGCGTTCTTC,CASSEVPGTAFF
TRBD2,.,TRBJ2-1,TRBV5-1,TGCGCCAGCAGCTTCTCGGGACTAGTGGCGAATGAGCAGTTCTTC,CASSFSGLVANEQFF
.,.,TRBJ2-3,TRBV28,TGTGCCATAGGGAGAGGGGTCACAGATACGCAGTATTTT,CAIGRGVTDTQYF
TRBD2,.,TRBJ2-7,TRBV29-1,TGCAGCGTTGCTAGGGGACTAGCGGGGTCCTTACTCTCCTACGAGCAGTACTTC,CSVARGLAGSLLSYEQYF
.,.,TRBJ2-2,TRBV9,TGTGCCAGCAGCGTAAATCAGGGAGGGAACACCGGGGAGCTGTTTTTT,CASSVNQGGNTGELFF
TRBD2,.,TRBJ2-7,TRBV5-1,TGCGCCAGCAGCTTGCGACCCAGCGGGACCTCCTACGAGCAGTACTTC,CASSLRPSGTSYEQYF
.,.,TRBJ1-2,TRBV4-3,TGCACCAGCAGCCAAGATGACGAGGGCGTTTGCTATGGCTACACCTTC,CTSSQDDEGVCYGYTF
.,.,TRBJ2-5,TRBV28,TGTGCCAGCAGTTTACCGGGACTGCGCCAAGAGACCCAGTACTTC,CASSLPGLRQETQYF
.,.,TRBJ2-1,TRBV10-1,TGCGCCAGCAGCCAAAGGGTCTACAATGAGCAGTTCTTC,CASSQRVYNEQFF